This TCR beta chain was documented in a study of blood T cell repertoires in COVID-19. At the level of the study: Whether acute or convalescent, the COVID-19 samples came from the United States, Italy and Spain. Nucleic acid was either cDNA or gDNA, and it came from T cells, B-cell-depleted T cells, or PBMCs.

Original handling: Amplification of reference gene primers provided the estimated nucleated cell counts. Generated by immunoSEQ multiplex PCR, the TCRdb table keeps only in-frame clones and is missing some. V and J calls and clone size come straight from that table; D and trimming were deduced from the DNA. The sample has roughly 26,000 clones, more than 65% seen once. The CDR3 extends over 15 amino acids. Trimming cost V 4 bases and J 3 bases, with 16 bases left between them. Germline V gene lookup returns CDR1 SGHRS and CDR2 YFSETQ. This clone came up a few times. The receptor was derived from a human donor in a cohort sampled during active COVID-19. The J gene is TRBJ2-5, the V gene TRBV5-1; perhaps TRBD2 as D (7 bases). The sample was peripheral blood. The CDR3 reads CASSPGDYSKETQYF. CDR3 nucleotide sequence: TGCGCCAGCAGCCCAGGGGACTATTCAAAAGAGACCCAGTACTTC.